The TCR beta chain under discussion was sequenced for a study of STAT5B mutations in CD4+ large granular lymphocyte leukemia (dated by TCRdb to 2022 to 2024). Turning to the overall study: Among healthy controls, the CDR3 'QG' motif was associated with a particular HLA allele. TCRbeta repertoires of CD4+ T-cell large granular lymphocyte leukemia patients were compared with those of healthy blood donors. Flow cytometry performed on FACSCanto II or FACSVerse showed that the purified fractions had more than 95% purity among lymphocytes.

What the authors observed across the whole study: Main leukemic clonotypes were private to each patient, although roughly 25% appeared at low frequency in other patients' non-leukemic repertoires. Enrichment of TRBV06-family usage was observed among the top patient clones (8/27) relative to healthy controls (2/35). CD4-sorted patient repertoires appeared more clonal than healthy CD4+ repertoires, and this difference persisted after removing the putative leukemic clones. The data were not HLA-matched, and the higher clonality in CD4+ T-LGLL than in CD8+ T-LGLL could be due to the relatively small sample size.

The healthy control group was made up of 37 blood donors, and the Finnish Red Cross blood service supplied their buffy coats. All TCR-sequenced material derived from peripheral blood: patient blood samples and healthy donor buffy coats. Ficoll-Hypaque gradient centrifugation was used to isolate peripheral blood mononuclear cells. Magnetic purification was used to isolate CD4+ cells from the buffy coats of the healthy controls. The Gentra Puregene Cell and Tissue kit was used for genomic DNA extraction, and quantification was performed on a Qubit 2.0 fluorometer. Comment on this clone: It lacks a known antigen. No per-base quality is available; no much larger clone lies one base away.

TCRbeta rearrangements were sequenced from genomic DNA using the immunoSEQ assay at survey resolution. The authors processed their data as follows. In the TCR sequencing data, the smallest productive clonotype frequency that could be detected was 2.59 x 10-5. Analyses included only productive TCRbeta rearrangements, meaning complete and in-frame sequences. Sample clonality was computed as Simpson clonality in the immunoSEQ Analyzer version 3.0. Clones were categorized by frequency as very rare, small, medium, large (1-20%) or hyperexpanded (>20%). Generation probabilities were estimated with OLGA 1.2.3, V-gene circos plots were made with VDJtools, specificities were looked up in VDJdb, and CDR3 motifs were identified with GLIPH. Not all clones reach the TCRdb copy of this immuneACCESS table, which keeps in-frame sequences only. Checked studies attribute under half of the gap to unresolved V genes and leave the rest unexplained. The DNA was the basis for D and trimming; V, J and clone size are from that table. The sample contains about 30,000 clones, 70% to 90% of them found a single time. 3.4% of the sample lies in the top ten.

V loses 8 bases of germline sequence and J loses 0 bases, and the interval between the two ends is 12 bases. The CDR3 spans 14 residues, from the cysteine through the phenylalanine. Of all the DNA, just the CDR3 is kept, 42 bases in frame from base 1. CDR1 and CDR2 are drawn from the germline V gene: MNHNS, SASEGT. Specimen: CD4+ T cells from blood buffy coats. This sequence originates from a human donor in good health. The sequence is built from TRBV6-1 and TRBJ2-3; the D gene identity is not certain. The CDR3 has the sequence CASRLFLSTDTQYF. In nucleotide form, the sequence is TGTGCCAGCCGCTTGTTTTTAAGCACAGATACGCAGTATTTT.